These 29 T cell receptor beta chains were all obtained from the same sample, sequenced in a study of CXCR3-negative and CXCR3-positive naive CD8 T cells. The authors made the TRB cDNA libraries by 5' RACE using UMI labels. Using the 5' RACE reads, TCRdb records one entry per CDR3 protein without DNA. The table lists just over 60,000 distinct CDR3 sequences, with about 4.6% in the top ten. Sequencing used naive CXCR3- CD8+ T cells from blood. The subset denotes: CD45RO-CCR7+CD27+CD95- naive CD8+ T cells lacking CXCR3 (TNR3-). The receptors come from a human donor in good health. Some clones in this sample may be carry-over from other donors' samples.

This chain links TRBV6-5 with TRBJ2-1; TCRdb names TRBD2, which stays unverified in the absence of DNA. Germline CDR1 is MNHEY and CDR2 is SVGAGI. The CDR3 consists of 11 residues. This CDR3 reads CASSPGGEQFF.

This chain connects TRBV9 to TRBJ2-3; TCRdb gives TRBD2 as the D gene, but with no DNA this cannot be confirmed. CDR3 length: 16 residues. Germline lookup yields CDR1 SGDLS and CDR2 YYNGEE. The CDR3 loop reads CASSVALAGGPDTQYF.

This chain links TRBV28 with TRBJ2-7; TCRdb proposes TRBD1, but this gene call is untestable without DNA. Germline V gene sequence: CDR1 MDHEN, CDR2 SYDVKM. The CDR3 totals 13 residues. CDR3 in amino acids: CASSPRTAYEQYF. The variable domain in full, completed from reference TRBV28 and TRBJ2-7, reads DVKVTQSSRYLVKRTGEKVFLECVQDMDHENMFWYRQDPGLGLRLIYFSYDVKMKEKGDIPEGYSVSREKKERFSLILESASTNQTSMYLCASSPRTAYEQYFGPGTRLTVT.

The CDR3 loop is CASSLDPTRTDTQYF. The V call is TRBV7-2, the J call TRBJ2-3. Per the germline V gene, CDR1 is SGHTA and CDR2 is FQGNSA. The CDR3 extends over 15 amino acids.

CDR3 sequence: CASSYSPPGEQYF. This sequence joins TRBV6-6 and TRBJ2-7; the D call of TRBD1 rests on TCRdb alone, since no DNA is present to check it. Germline lookup yields CDR1 MNHNY and CDR2 SVGAGI (reference sequence). The CDR3 length is 13 residues.

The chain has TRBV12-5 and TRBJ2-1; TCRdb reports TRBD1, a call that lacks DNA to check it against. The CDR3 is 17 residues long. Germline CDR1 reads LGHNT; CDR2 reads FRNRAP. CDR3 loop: CASGFTRTGWSYNEQFF.

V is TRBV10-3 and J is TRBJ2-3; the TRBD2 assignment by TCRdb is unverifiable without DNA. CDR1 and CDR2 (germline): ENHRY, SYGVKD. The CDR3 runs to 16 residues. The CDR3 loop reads CAIHGGPSGGADTQYF.

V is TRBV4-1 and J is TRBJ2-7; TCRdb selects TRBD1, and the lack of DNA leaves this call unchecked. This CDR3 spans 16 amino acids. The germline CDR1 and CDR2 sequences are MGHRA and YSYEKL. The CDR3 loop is CASSQTPGDLSYEQYF.

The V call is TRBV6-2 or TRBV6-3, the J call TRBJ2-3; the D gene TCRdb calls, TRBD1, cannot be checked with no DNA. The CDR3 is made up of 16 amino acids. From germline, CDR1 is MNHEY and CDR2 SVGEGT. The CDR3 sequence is CASSYLGGGSTDTQYF.

This CDR3 reads CASSLPPTDYRENEQFF. The rearrangement uses TRBV6-2 or TRBV6-3 and TRBJ2-1; there is no DNA to check the TCRdb D call of TRBD2. CDR1 is MNHEY and CDR2 is SVGEGT in the germline V gene. The CDR3 is made up of 17 amino acids.

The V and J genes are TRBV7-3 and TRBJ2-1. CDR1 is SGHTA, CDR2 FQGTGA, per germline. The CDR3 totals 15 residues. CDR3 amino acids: CASSLIGTTDNEQFF.

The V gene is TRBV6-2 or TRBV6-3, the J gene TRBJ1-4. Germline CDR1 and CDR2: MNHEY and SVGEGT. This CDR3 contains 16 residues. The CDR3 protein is CASSSTTGATNEKLFF.

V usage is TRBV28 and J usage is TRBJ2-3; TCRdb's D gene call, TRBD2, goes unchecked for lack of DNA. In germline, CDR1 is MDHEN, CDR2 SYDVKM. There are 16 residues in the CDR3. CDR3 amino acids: CASSLTSGAFTDTQYF.

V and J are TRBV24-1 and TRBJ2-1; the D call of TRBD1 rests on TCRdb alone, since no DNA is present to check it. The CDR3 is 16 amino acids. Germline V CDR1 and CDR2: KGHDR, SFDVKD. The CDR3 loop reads CATSDLGGPPYNEQFF.

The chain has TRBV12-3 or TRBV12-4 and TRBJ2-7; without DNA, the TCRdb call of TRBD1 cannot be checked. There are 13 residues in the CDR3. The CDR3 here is CASSFLQDYEQYF.

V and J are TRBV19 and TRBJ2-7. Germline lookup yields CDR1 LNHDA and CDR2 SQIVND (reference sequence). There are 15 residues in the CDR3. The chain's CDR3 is CASSPFGGSPYEQYF.

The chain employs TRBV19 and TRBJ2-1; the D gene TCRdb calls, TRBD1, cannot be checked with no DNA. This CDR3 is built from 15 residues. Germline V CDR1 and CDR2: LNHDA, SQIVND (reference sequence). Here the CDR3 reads CASSRGGSSYNEQFF.

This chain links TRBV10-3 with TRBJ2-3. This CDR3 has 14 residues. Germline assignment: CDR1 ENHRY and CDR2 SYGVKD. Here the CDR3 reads CAISPDKPADTQYF.

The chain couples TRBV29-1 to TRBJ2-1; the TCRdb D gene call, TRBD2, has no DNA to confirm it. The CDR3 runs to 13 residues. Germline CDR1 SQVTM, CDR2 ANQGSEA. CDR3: CSVYSGSYNEQFF.

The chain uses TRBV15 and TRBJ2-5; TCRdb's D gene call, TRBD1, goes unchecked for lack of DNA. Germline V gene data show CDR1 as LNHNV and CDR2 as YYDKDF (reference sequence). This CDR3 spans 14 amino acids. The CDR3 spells CATSSRDYQETQYF.

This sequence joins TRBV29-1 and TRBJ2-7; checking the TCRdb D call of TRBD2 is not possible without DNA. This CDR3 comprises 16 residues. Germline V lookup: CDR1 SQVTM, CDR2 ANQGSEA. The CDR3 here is CSANLAGASETYEQYF.

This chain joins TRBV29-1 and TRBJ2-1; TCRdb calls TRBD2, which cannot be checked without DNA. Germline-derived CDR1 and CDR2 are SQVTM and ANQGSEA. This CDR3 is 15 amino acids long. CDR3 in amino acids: CSVTPGLQQYNEQFF.

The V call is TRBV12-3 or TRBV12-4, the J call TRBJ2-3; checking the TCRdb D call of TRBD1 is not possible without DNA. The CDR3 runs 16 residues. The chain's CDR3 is CASSSTAGGATDTQYF.

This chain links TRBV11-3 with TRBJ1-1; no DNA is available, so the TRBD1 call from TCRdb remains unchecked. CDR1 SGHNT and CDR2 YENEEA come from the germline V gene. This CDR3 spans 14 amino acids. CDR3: CASSLVAGAAEAFF.

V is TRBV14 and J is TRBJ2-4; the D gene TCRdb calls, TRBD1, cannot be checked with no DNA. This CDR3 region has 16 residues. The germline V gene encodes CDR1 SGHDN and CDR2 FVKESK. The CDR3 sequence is CASSHTRGYSKNIQYF.

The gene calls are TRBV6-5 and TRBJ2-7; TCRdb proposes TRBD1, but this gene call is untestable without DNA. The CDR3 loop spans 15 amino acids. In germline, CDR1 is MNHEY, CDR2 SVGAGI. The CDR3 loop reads CASSARDRGFYEQYF.

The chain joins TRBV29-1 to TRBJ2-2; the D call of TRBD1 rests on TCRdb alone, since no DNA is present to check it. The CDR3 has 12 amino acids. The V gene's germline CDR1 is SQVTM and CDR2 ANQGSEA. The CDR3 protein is CSVAGDGGELFF.

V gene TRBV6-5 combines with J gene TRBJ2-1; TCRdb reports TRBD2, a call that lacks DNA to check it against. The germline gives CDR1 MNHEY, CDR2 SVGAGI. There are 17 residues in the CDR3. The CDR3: CASSYFPAGYNYNEQFF.

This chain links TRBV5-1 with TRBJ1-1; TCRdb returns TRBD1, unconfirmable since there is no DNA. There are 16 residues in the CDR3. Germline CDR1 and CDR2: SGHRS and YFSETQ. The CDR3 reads CASSFGQGVMNTEAFF.